One and the same sample provided the 7 T cell receptor beta chains below, sequenced in a study of blood T cell repertoires in COVID-19. Clones were read by immunoSEQ multiplex PCR, and TCRdb kept only the in-frame ones, dropping some. The sample yields approximately 32,000 clones, about nine tenths seen once. Sequencing was done on a sample of peripheral blood. These TCRs come from a man in his 60s with active COVID-19.

The chain links TRBV7-8 to TRBJ2-7; D call uncertain. V was shortened by 0 bases and J by 5 bases, with 11 bases between the two germline ends. CDR3 size: 14 residues. Germline lookup yields CDR1 SGHVS and CDR2 FQNEAQ. The CDR3 is CASSLAVLADEQYF. CDR3 in DNA: TGTGCCAGCAGCTTAGCGGTATTGGCGGACGAGCAGTACTTC.

The chain couples TRBV15 to TRBJ2-7, with 8 bases identical to TRBD2. CDR1 LNHNV and CDR2 YYDKDF come from the germline V gene (reference sequence). Trimming took 2 bases from V and 5 from J; bases not matched to a gene: 5. This CDR3 contains 14 residues. CDR3: CATSRTGLANEQYF. The CDR3 coding sequence is TGTGCCACCAGCAGAACCGGACTAGCAAACGAGCAGTACTTC.

This sequence joins TRBV18 and TRBJ2-1; maybe TRBD1 (5 bases). Germline assignment: CDR1 KGHSH and CDR2 LQKENI. The CDR3 loop spans 14 amino acids. V was pared by 3 bases and J by 6 bases, with 12 bases between. This CDR3 reads CASSPDSAPNEQFF. The CDR3 DNA reads as TGTGCCAGCTCACCTGACAGTGCGCCCAATGAGCAGTTCTTC.

The chain links TRBV6-2 or TRBV6-3 to TRBJ1-1; D gene ambiguous. Trimming took 5 bases from V and 3 from J, leaving 13 bases between them. Germline V lookup: CDR1 MNHEY, CDR2 SVGEGT. CDR3 size: 14 residues. The CDR3: CASSPLESDTEAFF. The CDR3 region has the DNA TGTGCCAGCAGTCCCCTCGAGAGTGACACTGAAGCTTTCTTT.

The genes are TRBV7-9 and TRBJ2-3; TRBD2 is a possible D gene (6 bases). Trimming left V 1 base short and J 6 bases short, with 14 bases between. Germline V gene lookup returns CDR1 SEHNR and CDR2 FQNEAQ (reference sequence). CDR3 length equals 15 residues. Here the CDR3 DNA reads TGTGCCAGCAGCTTAGTCGGGACTTCCGCGGATACGCAGTATTTT. It encodes CASSLVGTSADTQYF. Together with reference TRBV7-9 and TRBJ2-3, the CDR3 gives the full variable domain: DTGVSQNPRHKITKRGQNVTFRCDPISEHNRLYWYRQTLGQGPEFLTYFQNEAQLEKSRLLSDRFSAERPKGSFSTLEIQRTEQGDSAMYLCASSLVGTSADTQYFGPGTRLTVL.

The count of this clone is one. J is TRBJ1-2 and V is TRBV4-2; 7 bases map to TRBD1. Trimming cost V 3 bases and J 2 bases; bases outside gene matches: 3. This CDR3 comprises 14 residues. Per the germline V gene, CDR1 is LGHNA and CDR2 is YNFKEQ. This chain's CDR3 is CASSQTTGNYGYTF. For the CDR3, the DNA is TGTGCCAGCAGCCAGACGACAGGGAACTATGGCTACACCTTC.

This chain uses TRBV3-1 (or the pseudogene TRBV3-2) with TRBJ2-5; a possible D gene is TRBD2 (5 bases). V lost 2 bases and J lost 5, with 15 bases in between. The length of the CDR3 is 15 residues. Germline CDR1 is LGHDT and CDR2 is YNNKEL (reference sequence). The CDR3 protein is CASSQSATGGETQYF. Here the CDR3 DNA reads TGTGCCAGCAGCCAATCGGCAACCGGCGGGGAGACCCAGTACTTC.